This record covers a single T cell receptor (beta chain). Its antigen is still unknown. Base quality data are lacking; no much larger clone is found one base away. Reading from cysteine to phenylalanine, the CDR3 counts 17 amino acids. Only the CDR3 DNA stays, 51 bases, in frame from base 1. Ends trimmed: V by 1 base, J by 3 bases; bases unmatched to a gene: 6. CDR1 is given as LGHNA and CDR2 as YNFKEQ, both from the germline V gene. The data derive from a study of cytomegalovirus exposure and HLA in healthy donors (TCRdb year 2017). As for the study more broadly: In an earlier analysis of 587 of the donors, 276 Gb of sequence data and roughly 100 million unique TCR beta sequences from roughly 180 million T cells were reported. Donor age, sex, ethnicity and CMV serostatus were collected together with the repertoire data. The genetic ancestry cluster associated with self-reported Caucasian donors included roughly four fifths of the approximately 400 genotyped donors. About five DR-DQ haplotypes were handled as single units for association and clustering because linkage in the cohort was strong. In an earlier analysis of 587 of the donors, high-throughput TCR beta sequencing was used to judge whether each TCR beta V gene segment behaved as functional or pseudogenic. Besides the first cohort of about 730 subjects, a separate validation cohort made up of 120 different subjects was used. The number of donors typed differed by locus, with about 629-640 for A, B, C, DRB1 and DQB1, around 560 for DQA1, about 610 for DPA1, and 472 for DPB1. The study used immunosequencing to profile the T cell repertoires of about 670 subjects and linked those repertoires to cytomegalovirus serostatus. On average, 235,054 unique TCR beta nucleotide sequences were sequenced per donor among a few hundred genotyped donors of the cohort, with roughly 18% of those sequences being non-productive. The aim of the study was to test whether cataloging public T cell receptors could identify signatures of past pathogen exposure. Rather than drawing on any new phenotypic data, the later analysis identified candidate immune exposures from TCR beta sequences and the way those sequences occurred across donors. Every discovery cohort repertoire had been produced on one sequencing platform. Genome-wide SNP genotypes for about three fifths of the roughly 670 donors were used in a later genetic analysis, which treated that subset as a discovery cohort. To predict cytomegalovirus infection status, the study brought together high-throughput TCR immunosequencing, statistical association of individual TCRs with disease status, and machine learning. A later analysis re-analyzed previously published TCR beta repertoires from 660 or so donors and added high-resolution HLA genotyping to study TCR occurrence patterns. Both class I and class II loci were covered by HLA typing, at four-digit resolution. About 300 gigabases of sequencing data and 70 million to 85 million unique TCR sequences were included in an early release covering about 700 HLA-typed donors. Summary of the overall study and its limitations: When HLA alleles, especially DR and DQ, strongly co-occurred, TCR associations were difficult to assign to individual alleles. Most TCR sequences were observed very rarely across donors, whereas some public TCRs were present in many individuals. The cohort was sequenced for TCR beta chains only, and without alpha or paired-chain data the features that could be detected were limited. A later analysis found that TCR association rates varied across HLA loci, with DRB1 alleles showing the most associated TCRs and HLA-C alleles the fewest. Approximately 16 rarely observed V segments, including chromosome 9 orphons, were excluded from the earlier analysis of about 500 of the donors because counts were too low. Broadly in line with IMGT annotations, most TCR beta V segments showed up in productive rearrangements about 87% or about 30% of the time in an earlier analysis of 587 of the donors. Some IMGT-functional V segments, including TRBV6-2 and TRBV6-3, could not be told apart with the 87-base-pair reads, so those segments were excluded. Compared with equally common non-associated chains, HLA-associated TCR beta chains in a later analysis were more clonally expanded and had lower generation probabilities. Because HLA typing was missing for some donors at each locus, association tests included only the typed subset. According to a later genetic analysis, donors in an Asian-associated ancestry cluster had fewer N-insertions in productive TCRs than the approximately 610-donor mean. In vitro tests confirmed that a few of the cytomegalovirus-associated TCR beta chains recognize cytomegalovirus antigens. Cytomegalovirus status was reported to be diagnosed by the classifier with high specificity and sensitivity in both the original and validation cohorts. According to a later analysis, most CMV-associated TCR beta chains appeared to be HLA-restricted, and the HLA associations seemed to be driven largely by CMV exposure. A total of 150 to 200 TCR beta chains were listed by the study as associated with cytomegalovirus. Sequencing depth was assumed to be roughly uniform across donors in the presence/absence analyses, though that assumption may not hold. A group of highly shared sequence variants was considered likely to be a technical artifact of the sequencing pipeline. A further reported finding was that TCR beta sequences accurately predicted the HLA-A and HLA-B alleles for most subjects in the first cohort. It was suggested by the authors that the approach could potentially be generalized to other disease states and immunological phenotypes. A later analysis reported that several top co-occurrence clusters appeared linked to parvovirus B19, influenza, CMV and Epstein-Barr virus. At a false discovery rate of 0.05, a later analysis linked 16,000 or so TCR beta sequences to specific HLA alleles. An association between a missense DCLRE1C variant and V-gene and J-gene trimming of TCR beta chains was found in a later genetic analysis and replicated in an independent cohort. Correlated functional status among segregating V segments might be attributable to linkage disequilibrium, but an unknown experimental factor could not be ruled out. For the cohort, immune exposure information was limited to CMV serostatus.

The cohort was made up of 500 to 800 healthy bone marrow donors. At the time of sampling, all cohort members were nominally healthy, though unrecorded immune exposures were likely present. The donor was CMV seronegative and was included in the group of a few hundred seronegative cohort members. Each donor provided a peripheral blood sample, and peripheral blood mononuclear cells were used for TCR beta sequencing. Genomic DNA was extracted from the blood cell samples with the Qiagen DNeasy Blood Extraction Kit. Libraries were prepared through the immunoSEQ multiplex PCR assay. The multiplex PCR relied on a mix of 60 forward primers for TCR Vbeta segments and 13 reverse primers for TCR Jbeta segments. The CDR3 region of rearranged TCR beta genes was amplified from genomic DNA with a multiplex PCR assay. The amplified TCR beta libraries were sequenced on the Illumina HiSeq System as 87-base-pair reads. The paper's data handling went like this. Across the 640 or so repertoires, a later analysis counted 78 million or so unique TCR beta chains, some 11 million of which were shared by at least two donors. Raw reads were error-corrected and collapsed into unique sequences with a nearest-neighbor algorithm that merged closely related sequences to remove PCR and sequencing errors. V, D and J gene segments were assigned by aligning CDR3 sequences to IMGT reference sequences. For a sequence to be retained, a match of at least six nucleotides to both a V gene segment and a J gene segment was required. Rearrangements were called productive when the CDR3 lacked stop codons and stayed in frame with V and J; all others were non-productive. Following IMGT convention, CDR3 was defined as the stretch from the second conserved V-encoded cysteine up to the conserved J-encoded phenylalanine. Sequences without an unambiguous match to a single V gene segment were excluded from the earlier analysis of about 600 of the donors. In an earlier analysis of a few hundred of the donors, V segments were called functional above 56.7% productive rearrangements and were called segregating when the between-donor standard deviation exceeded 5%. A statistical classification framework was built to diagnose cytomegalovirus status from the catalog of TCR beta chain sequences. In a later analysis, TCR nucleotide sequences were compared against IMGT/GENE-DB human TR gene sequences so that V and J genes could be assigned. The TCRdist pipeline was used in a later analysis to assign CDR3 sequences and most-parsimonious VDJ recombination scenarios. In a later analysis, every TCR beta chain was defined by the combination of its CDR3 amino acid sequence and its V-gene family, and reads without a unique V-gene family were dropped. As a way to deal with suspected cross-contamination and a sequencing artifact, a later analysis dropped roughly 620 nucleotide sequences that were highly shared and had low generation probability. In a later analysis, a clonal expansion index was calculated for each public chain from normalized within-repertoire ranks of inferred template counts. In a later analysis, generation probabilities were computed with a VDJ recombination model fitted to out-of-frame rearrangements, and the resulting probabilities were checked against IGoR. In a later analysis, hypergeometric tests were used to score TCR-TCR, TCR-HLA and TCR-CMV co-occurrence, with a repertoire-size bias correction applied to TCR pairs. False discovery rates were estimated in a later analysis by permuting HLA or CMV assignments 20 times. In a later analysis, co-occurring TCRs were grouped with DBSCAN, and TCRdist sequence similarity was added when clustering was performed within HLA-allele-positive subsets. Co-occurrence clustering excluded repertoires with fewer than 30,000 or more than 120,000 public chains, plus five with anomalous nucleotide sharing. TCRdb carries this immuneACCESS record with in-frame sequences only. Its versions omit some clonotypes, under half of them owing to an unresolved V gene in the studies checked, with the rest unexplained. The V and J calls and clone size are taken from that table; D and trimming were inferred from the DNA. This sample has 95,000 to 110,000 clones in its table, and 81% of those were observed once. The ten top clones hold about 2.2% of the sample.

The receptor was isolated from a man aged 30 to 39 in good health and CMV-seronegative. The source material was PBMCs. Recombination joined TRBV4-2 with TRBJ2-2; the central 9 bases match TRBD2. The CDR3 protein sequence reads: CASSQAGGRAYTGELFF. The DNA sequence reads TGTGCCAGCAGCCAAGCCGGCGGGAGGGCCTACACCGGGGAGCTGTTTTTT.